A selection of T cell receptor beta chains follows, all from one sample in a study of graft-versus-host responses after intestinal transplantation. The assay was immunoSEQ multiplex PCR, and TCRdb's table has in-frame clones only and misses some. The sample carries 23,000 or so clones, 90% to 95% recorded once. Sequenced material: PBMCs, taken approximately 30 days after intestinal transplant. Receptor source: a human patient who received an intestinal transplant, so some T cells may come from the graft donor. CDR3s include the opening cysteine and the closing phenylalanine or tryptophan. The order of the fields is D gene, J gene, V gene, clone size, CDR3 DNA, CDR3 protein. D genes are given only for firm matches. Clone size, where shown, is once, few, many, or a class for clones that have expanded.

NA,TRBJ1-2,TRBV28,NA,TGTGCCAGCAGTTTAGTCGGGACCTATGGCTACACCTTC,CASSLVGTYGYTF
TRBD1,TRBJ1-2,TRBV5-4,NA,TGTGCCAGCAGCTTGCAGGGACAGACTAACTATGGCTACACCTTC,CASSLQGQTNYGYTF
NA,TRBJ2-3,TRBV7-9,NA,TGTGCCAGCAGCTCCAGGGCTTGGGGCACAGATACGCAGTATTTT,CASSSRAWGTDTQYF
NA,TRBJ2-7,TRBV27,NA,TGTGCCAGCAGTTTAATGGGCGGATTCTCCTACGAGCAGTACTTC,CASSLMGGFSYEQYF
NA,TRBJ2-5,TRBV5-1,once,TGCGCCAGCAGCTTAGACGGGGAGACCCAGTACTTC,CASSLDGETQYF
TRBD1,TRBJ1-4,TRBV10-2,NA,TGCGCCAGCAGCAGGGGGGACACTAATGAAAAACTGTTTTTT,CASSRGDTNEKLFF
NA,TRBJ2-5,TRBV2,NA,TGTGCCAGCATTCGGCAGGCTCAAGAGACCCAGTACTTC,CASIRQAQETQYF
NA,TRBJ2-1,TRBV4-1,once,TGCGCCAGCAGCCGAGATCCGGGCAATGAGCAGTTCTTC,CASSRDPGNEQFF
TRBD2,TRBJ2-5,TRBV7-9,NA,TGTGCCAGCAGCCCGGGACTAGCGGGAGGAGGAGAGACCCAGTACTTC,CASSPGLAGGGETQYF
NA,TRBJ2-7,TRBV19,NA,TGTGCCAGTAGTTGGACAGCTGGCTACGAGCAGTACTTC,CASSWTAGYEQYF
NA,TRBJ1-2,TRBV6-1,NA,TGTGCCAGCAGTGAACATACCGGGGACTCATATGGCTACACCTTC,CASSEHTGDSYGYTF
NA,TRBJ2-7,TRBV6-1,NA,TGTGCCAGCAGTGAAGCGCTTCTGAGGGAGGTGCCACGCGAGCAGTACTTC,CASSEALLREVPREQYF
TRBD2,TRBJ2-1,TRBV6-4,NA,TGTGCCAGCAGTGACTCAAGCGGGGAATACAATGAGCAGTTCTTC,CASSDSSGEYNEQFF